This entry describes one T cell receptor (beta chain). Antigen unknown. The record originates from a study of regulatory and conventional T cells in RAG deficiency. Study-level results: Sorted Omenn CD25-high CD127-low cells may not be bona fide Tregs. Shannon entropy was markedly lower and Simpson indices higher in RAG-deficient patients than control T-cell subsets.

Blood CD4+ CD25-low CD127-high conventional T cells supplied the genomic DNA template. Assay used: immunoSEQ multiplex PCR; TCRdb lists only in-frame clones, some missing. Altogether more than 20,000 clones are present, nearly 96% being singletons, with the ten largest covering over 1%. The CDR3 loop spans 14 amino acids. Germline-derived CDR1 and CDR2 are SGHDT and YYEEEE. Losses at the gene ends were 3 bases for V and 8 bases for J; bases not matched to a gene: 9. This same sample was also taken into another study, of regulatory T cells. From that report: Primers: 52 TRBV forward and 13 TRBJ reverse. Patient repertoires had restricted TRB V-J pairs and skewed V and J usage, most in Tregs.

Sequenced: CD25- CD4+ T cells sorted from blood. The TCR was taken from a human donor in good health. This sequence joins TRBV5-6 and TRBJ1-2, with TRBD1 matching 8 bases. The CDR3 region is CASSWTGRGPGYTF. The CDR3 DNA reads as TGTGCCAGCAGCTGGACAGGGCGAGGTCCCGGCTACACCTTC.